This TCR beta chain was identified during a study of immune heterogeneity within non-small cell lung tumors. Whole-study results and caveats: Most high-frequency T-cell receptor beta clonotypes were specific to a single patient.

Amplification of the TCR beta CDR3 was achieved through multiplex PCR with 32 V and 13 J primers. Each CDR3 protein is one row after TCRdb ran MiXCR on the multiplex PCR reads. In the table there are around 6,000 distinct CDR3 sequences, around a fifth of which are singletons. This clonotype was detected ten times or more. Antigen: not known. The CDR3 extends over 16 amino acids. The V gene's germline CDR1 is KGHSH and CDR2 LQKENI. After removal of 3 bases from V and 7 bases from J, the junction contained 11 bases not matched to a gene. Genomic DNA from bulk tumor acted as the template, and about 550 ng was loaded per sample. Surgery yielded several widely spaced biopsies per primary tumor. Each patient presented with untreated, newly diagnosed non-small cell lung cancer and received curative surgery. Having surgery with curative intent, the donors were patients newly diagnosed with non-small cell lung cancer.

The J gene is TRBJ2-1, the V gene TRBV18, with 8 bases that match TRBD2. The TCR sequence derives from a man between 65 and 85 years old with non-small cell lung cancer. The sample was lung tumor tissue. The chain's CDR3 is CASSPPGTRGGNEQFF. CDR3 sequence (DNA): TGTGCCAGCTCACCGCCCGGGACTAGAGGGGGGAATGAGCAGTTCTTC. Supplemented by reference TRBV18 and TRBJ2-1, the full variable domain reads NAGVMQNPRHLVRRRGQEARLRCSPMKGHSHVYWYRQLPEEGLKFMVYLQKENIIDESGMPKERFSAEFPKEGPSILRIQQVVRGDSAAYFCASSPPGTRGGNEQFFGPGTRLTVL.